The following is a T cell receptor beta chain sequence with its context. Its antigen has not been determined. No much larger clonotype is one base removed from it; base qualities were not supplied. This sample was included in a study of STAT5B mutations in CD4+ large granular lymphocyte leukemia (dated by TCRdb to between 2022 and 2023). Background on the whole study: Among healthy controls, the CDR3 'QG' motif was associated with a particular HLA allele. The study compared the TCRbeta repertoires of patients with CD4+ T-cell large granular lymphocyte leukemia against those of healthy blood donors. Flow cytometry performed on FACSCanto II or FACSVerse showed that the purified fractions had more than 95% purity among lymphocytes. The full study reports these points: Main leukemic clonotypes were private to each patient, although 25% to 30% of the main leukemic clonotypes were found at low frequency in the non-leukemic repertoires of other patients. CD4-sorted patient repertoires appeared more clonal than healthy CD4+ repertoires, and this difference persisted after removing the putative leukemic clones. The data were not HLA-matched, and the relatively small sample size could explain the higher clonality seen in CD4+ compared with CD8+ T-LGLL. TRBV06-family usage was enriched among the top patient clones (8/27) compared with healthy controls (2/35).

Buffy coats from 35 to 40 blood donors, supplied by the Finnish Red Cross blood service, were used as healthy controls. All TCR-sequenced material derived from peripheral blood: patient blood samples and healthy donor buffy coats. Ficoll-Hypaque gradient centrifugation was used to isolate peripheral blood mononuclear cells. Magnetic purification was used to isolate CD4+ cells from the buffy coats of the healthy controls. The Gentra Puregene Cell and Tissue kit was used for genomic DNA extraction, and quantification was performed on a Qubit 2.0 fluorometer. The immunoSEQ assay at survey resolution was applied to genomic DNA for sequencing of TCRbeta rearrangements. Regarding the original processing steps: In the TCR sequencing data, the lowest productive clonotype frequency that could be detected was 2.59 x 10-5. Analyses included only productive TCRbeta rearrangements, meaning complete and in-frame sequences. Clonality for each sample was calculated as Simpson clonality in the immunoSEQ Analyzer version 3.0. Clones were grouped by frequency into very rare, small, medium, large (1-20%) or hyperexpanded (>20%) categories. Generation probabilities were estimated with OLGA 1.2.3, V-gene circos plots were generated with VDJtools, specificities were searched for in VDJdb, and CDR3 motifs were identified with GLIPH. TCRdb obtained this table from immuneACCESS and retained in-frame rearrangements with V and J assigned. These tables miss some clones; where compared with another copy, unresolved V genes account for less than half of the shortfall, and the remainder is unexplained. V and J calls and clone size follow that table, whereas D and trimming were derived from the DNA. The sample table shows some 27,000 clones, and more than 70% are seen once. The ten largest clones capture roughly 3.2% of the sample.

The CDR3 starts with the cysteine, ends with the phenylalanine, and has 14 residues. Only the CDR3 region is kept as DNA, spanning 42 bases read in frame from base 1. Cut back by 4 bases and 5 bases, the V and J ends lie 12 bases apart. The germline V gene provides CDR1 WSHSY and CDR2 SAAADI. Sequenced material: CD4+ T cells from blood buffy coats. The source is a human donor in good health. Recombination linked TRBV10-2 to TRBJ2-1, and possibly TRBD1, on 5 matching bases. Read as DNA, the sequence is TGCGCCAGCAGTGCCCAGGGATATAACAATGAGCAGTTCTTC. This yields the protein CASSAQGYNNEQFF.